This T cell receptor beta chain appears in the sequencing data of a study of ipilimumab plus nivolumab after autologous stem cell transplantation. Study overall: Typical patient got a handful of ipilimumab doses and seven to nine nivolumab doses (median). Both relapsed and primary refractory DLBCL were included. Study-wide results and caveats: Per the authors, repertoire, Treg and microbiota data justify further study.

About this clone: The antigen remains unidentified.

Trimming cost V 4 bases and J 2 bases, with 6 bases left between them. This CDR3 contains 12 residues. Germline CDR1 and CDR2: MDHEN and SYDVKM. Checkpoint therapy with ipilimumab 1 mg/kg began 14 to 28 days after transplant. Libraries were prepared by immunoSEQ multiplex PCR; TCRdb keeps only in-frame clonotypes and omits some of them. The sample has 22,000 or so clones, approximately 73% seen once. Source: PBMCs, taken in a trial of ipilimumab plus nivolumab as post-transplant consolidation. This sequence originates from a male donor with diffuse large B-cell lymphoma. The chain joins TRBV28 to TRBJ2-7; no definite D call. The CDR3 protein is CASSSPAYEQYF. CDR3 sequence (DNA): TGTGCCAGCAGTTCTCCAGCCTACGAGCAGTACTTC.